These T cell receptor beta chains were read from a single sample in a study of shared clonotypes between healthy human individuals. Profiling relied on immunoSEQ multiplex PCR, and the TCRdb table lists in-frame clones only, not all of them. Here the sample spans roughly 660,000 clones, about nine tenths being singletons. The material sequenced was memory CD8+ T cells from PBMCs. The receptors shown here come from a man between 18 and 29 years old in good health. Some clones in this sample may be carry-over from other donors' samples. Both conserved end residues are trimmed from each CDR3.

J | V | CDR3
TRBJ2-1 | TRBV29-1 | SVVGVAGELYNEQF
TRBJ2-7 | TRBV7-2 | ASSSKTTSGTLTPYEQY
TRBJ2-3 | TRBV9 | ASKGTDTQY
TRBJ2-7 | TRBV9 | ASSVGGKGSYEQY
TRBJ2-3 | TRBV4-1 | ASSQDWTSWAADTQY
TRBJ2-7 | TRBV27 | ASSRGRGAEQY
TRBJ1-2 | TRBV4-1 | ASSPRDRGNYGYT
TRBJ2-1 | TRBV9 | ASSVGGNRGNEQF
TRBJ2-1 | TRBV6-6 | ASSYSPDEQF
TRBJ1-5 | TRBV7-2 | ASSRAGRGMLYSNQPQH
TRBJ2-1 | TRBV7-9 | ASSPPVGADEQF
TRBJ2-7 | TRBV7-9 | ASSSRTGSLSEQY
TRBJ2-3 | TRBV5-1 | ASSLGRLDGSADTQY
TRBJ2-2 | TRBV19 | ASSMTGYPGELF
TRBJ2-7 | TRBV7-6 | ASSLPGGYEQY
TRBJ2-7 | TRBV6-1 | ASSYMGQWG
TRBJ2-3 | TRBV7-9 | ASSTTSGSTDTQY
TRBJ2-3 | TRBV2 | ASKESGMSTDTQY
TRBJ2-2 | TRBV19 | ASSNLAGGPTGELF
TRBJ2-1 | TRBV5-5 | ASSFGQGRWYEQF